This is a list of T cell receptor beta chains from one sample in a study of control samples from healthy donors and cancer patients. The repertoire was sequenced with immunoSEQ multiplex PCR; TCRdb's copy has only in-frame clones and lacks some. The repertoire holds approximately 150,000 clones, with roughly nine tenths as singletons. Material for sequencing was blood. Source of these receptors: a man in his late teens or twenties in good health. The CDR3 runs from the conserved cysteine through the conserved F or W. D genes are given only for firm matches. Only some rows state a clone size, as once, few, many or a class for expanded clones.

V gene: TRBV2
J gene: TRBJ2-7
clone size: .
D gene: .
CDR3 protein: CASSPSPGTVYEQYF
CDR3 DNA: TGTGCCAGCAGTCCTTCCCCCGGGACTGTCTACGAGCAGTACTTC

V gene: TRBV13
J gene: TRBJ2-6
clone size: once
D gene: .
CDR3 protein: CASRPGQFVSGANVLTF
CDR3 DNA: TGTGCCAGCAGGCCCGGACAGTTTGTCTCTGGGGCCAACGTCCTGACTTTC

V gene: TRBV5-6
J gene: TRBJ2-5
clone size: .
D gene: TRBD2
CDR3 protein: CASSYTSGQETQYF
CDR3 DNA: TGTGCCAGCAGCTATACTAGCGGACAAGAGACCCAGTACTTC

V gene: TRBV30
J gene: TRBJ1-2
clone size: .
D gene: .
CDR3 protein: CAWREGDGYTF
CDR3 DNA: TGTGCCTGGAGAGAAGGGGATGGCTACACCTTC

V gene: TRBV5-1
J gene: TRBJ1-3
clone size: .
D gene: .
CDR3 protein: CASSFESGSGNTIYF
CDR3 DNA: TGCGCCAGCAGCTTCGAATCAGGCTCTGGAAACACCATATATTTT

V gene: TRBV4-3
J gene: TRBJ2-7
clone size: .
D gene: TRBD2
CDR3 protein: CASSQRLAGGDEQYF
CDR3 DNA: TGCGCCAGCAGCCAAAGACTAGCGGGGGGAGACGAGCAGTACTTC

V gene: TRBV7-2
J gene: TRBJ2-2
clone size: .
D gene: .
CDR3 protein: CASSFNRDTGELFF
CDR3 DNA: TGTGCCAGCAGCTTTAACAGGGACACCGGGGAGCTGTTTTTT

V gene: TRBV6-5
J gene: TRBJ1-2
clone size: .
D gene: .
CDR3 protein: CASRGKGELNYGYTF
CDR3 DNA: TGTGCCAGCAGGGGGAAGGGGGAGCTTAACTATGGCTACACCTTC

V gene: TRBV4-3
J gene: TRBJ2-2
clone size: .
D gene: TRBD2
CDR3 protein: CASSQDWASGGARNTGELFF
CDR3 DNA: TGCGCCAGCAGCCAAGATTGGGCTAGCGGGGGGGCTAGGAACACCGGGGAGCTGTTTTTT

V gene: TRBV2
J gene: TRBJ2-7
clone size: .
D gene: TRBD1
CDR3 protein: CASSTPKGTGSSYEQYF
CDR3 DNA: TGTGCCAGCAGTACTCCGAAGGGGACAGGGAGCTCCTACGAGCAGTACTTC

V gene: TRBV10-2
J gene: TRBJ1-6
clone size: .
D gene: .
CDR3 protein: CASSEGAISYNSPLHF
CDR3 DNA: TGCGCCAGCAGTGAGGGGGCGATCTCCTATAATTCACCCCTCCACTTT

V gene: TRBV7-6
J gene: TRBJ1-6
clone size: .
D gene: .
CDR3 protein: CASSLAGRGYYNSPLHF
CDR3 DNA: TGTGCCAGCAGCTTAGCCGGACGGGGATACTATAATTCACCCCTCCACTTT

V gene: TRBV6-5
J gene: TRBJ1-4
clone size: .
D gene: .
CDR3 protein: CASTKIGRRNEKLFF
CDR3 DNA: TGTGCCAGCACTAAGATAGGACGGCGCAATGAAAAACTGTTTTTT

V gene: TRBV2
J gene: TRBJ2-3
clone size: .
D gene: .
CDR3 protein: CASKPGGTDTQYF
CDR3 DNA: TGTGCCAGCAAACCAGGAGGCACAGATACGCAGTATTTT

V gene: TRBV29-1
J gene: TRBJ1-1
clone size: .
D gene: TRBD1
CDR3 protein: CSVEVGQGATEAFF
CDR3 DNA: TGCAGCGTTGAAGTAGGTCAGGGGGCCACTGAAGCTTTCTTT

V gene: TRBV2
J gene: TRBJ1-5
clone size: .
D gene: .
CDR3 protein: CASSRGNQPQHF
CDR3 DNA: TGTGCCAGCAGCAGGGGCAATCAGCCCCAGCATTTT

V gene: TRBV6-6
J gene: TRBJ1-4
clone size: .
D gene: TRBD1
CDR3 protein: CASSPPGTAEKLFF
CDR3 DNA: TGTGCCAGCAGCCCCCCCGGGACAGCCGAAAAACTGTTTTTT

V gene: TRBV5-6
J gene: TRBJ2-3
clone size: .
D gene: .
CDR3 protein: CASSLAARADTQYF
CDR3 DNA: TGTGCCAGCAGCTTGGCCGCAAGGGCAGATACGCAGTATTTT

V gene: TRBV4-2
J gene: TRBJ1-1
clone size: few
D gene: .
CDR3 protein: CASSQPRGKEDTEAFF
CDR3 DNA: TGTGCCAGCAGCCAACCCCGGGGTAAAGAAGACACTGAAGCTTTCTTT

V gene: TRBV4-1
J gene: TRBJ2-1
clone size: .
D gene: .
CDR3 protein: CASSQDGLTSYNEQFF
CDR3 DNA: TGCGCCAGCAGCCAGGACGGGCTGACCTCCTACAATGAGCAGTTCTTC

V gene: TRBV11-2
J gene: TRBJ2-3
clone size: .
D gene: .
CDR3 protein: CASSFGTLFTDTQYF
CDR3 DNA: TGTGCCAGCAGCTTTGGGACACTTTTCACAGATACGCAGTATTTT

V gene: TRBV9
J gene: TRBJ1-2
clone size: .
D gene: .
CDR3 protein: CASSEGNYGYTF
CDR3 DNA: TGTGCCAGCAGCGAGGGAAACTATGGCTACACCTTC

V gene: TRBV4-1
J gene: TRBJ1-1
clone size: once
D gene: TRBD1
CDR3 protein: CASSPVPGQGNGTEAFF
CDR3 DNA: TGCGCCAGCAGCCCCGTCCCGGGACAGGGTAATGGCACTGAAGCTTTCTTT

V gene: TRBV27
J gene: TRBJ1-5
clone size: .
D gene: .
CDR3 protein: CASGSGYTNQPQHF
CDR3 DNA: TGTGCCAGCGGGTCGGGGTACACCAATCAGCCCCAGCATTTT

V gene: TRBV6-5
J gene: TRBJ2-7
clone size: .
D gene: TRBD1
CDR3 protein: CASSTWTGVSDEQYF
CDR3 DNA: TGTGCCAGCAGTACCTGGACAGGGGTCTCGGACGAGCAGTACTTC

V gene: TRBV24-1
J gene: TRBJ2-1
clone size: once
D gene: TRBD2
CDR3 protein: CATSDGAGKTYNEQFF
CDR3 DNA: TGTGCCACCAGTGATGGAGCGGGGAAAACCTACAATGAGCAGTTCTTC

V gene: TRBV6-5
J gene: TRBJ1-1
clone size: .
D gene: TRBD1
CDR3 protein: CASRTGQGNTEAFF
CDR3 DNA: TGTGCCAGCAGGACGGGACAGGGGAACACTGAAGCTTTCTTT

V gene: TRBV7-2
J gene: TRBJ2-2
clone size: .
D gene: .
CDR3 protein: CASSRVENTGELFF
CDR3 DNA: TGTGCCAGCTCTCGGGTAGAGAACACCGGGGAGCTGTTTTTT

V gene: TRBV18
J gene: TRBJ2-1
clone size: .
D gene: .
CDR3 protein: CASSRGNEQFF
CDR3 DNA: TGTGCCAGCTCACGGGGGAATGAGCAGTTCTTC

V gene: TRBV5-1
J gene: TRBJ1-4
clone size: once
D gene: .
CDR3 protein: CASSLARERLPTEKLFF
CDR3 DNA: TGCGCCAGCAGCTTGGCGCGGGAGCGGCTTCCGACTGAAAAACTGTTTTTT

V gene: TRBV2
J gene: TRBJ2-5
clone size: .
D gene: .
CDR3 protein: CASSGAVAAGRSETQYF
CDR3 DNA: TGTGCCAGCAGTGGGGCGGTGGCTGCGGGAAGGTCGGAGACCCAGTACTTC

V gene: TRBV15
J gene: TRBJ2-7
clone size: .
D gene: .
CDR3 protein: CATSSEYSSYEQYF
CDR3 DNA: TGTGCCACCAGCAGTGAGTACAGCTCCTACGAGCAGTACTTC

V gene: TRBV10-1
J gene: TRBJ2-2
clone size: .
D gene: TRBD2
CDR3 protein: CASSDVPGLAGGNTGELFF
CDR3 DNA: TGCGCCAGCAGTGACGTCCCGGGACTAGCGGGGGGGAACACCGGGGAGCTGTTTTTT

V gene: TRBV4-2
J gene: TRBJ1-3
clone size: .
D gene: .
CDR3 protein: CASSQTSGGGPASGNTIYF
CDR3 DNA: TGTGCCAGCAGCCAAACATCCGGGGGGGGGCCGGCTAGCGGAAACACCATATATTTT

V gene: TRBV30
J gene: TRBJ1-6
clone size: .
D gene: TRBD1
CDR3 protein: CAWSGQGGASPLHF
CDR3 DNA: TGTGCCTGGAGTGGACAGGGGGGCGCTTCACCCCTCCACTTT

V gene: TRBV7-9
J gene: TRBJ2-3
clone size: .
D gene: .
CDR3 protein: CASSFVGSTDTQYF
CDR3 DNA: TGTGCCAGCAGCTTCGTGGGGAGCACAGATACGCAGTATTTT

V gene: TRBV6-1
J gene: TRBJ2-7
clone size: .
D gene: .
CDR3 protein: CASSEQGTYEQYF
CDR3 DNA: TGTGCCAGCAGTGAGCAGGGCACCTACGAGCAGTACTTC

V gene: TRBV28
J gene: TRBJ1-4
clone size: .
D gene: TRBD1
CDR3 protein: CASSLDRAPTNEKLFF
CDR3 DNA: TGTGCCAGCAGTCTTGACAGGGCTCCAACTAATGAAAAACTGTTTTTT

V gene: TRBV2
J gene: TRBJ2-5
clone size: once
D gene: TRBD2
CDR3 protein: CASQRGSGGPHQETQYF
CDR3 DNA: TGTGCCAGCCAAAGGGGTAGCGGGGGGCCCCACCAAGAGACCCAGTACTTC

V gene: TRBV7-2
J gene: TRBJ1-2
clone size: .
D gene: .
CDR3 protein: CASSPTLNYGYTF
CDR3 DNA: TGTGCCAGCAGCCCTACACTGAACTATGGCTACACCTTC

V gene: TRBV6-1
J gene: TRBJ2-7
clone size: .
D gene: .
CDR3 protein: CASSETLYEQYF
CDR3 DNA: TGTGCCAGCAGTGAGACCCTTTACGAGCAGTACTTC

V gene: TRBV7-2
J gene: TRBJ2-6
clone size: .
D gene: .
CDR3 protein: CASNMGGVSGSSGANVLTF
CDR3 DNA: TGTGCCAGCAACATGGGTGGCGTTTCTGGAAGCTCTGGGGCCAACGTCCTGACTTTC

V gene: TRBV3-1/TRBV3-2
J gene: TRBJ1-6
clone size: .
D gene: .
CDR3 protein: CASSHTLSPLHF
CDR3 DNA: TGTGCCAGCAGCCATACACTGTCACCCCTCCACTTT

V gene: TRBV19
J gene: TRBJ1-5
clone size: .
D gene: .
CDR3 protein: CASSIGDSLNQPQHF
CDR3 DNA: TGTGCCAGTAGTATAGGTGACAGCCTCAATCAGCCCCAGCATTTT

V gene: TRBV19
J gene: TRBJ2-7
clone size: .
D gene: .
CDR3 protein: CASSTRTEHEQYF
CDR3 DNA: TGTGCCAGTAGTACCCGGACAGAACACGAGCAGTACTTC

V gene: TRBV9
J gene: TRBJ1-2
clone size: .
D gene: TRBD1
CDR3 protein: CASSDGTGNGYGYTF
CDR3 DNA: TGTGCCAGCAGCGACGGGACAGGGAATGGCTATGGCTACACCTTC

V gene: TRBV6-5
J gene: TRBJ1-3
clone size: .
D gene: TRBD1
CDR3 protein: CASRPGQISGNTIYF
CDR3 DNA: TGTGCCAGCAGACCGGGACAGATCTCTGGAAACACCATATATTTT

V gene: TRBV3-1/TRBV3-2
J gene: TRBJ2-7
clone size: .
D gene: .
CDR3 protein: CASSPSEGVQDEQYF
CDR3 DNA: TGTGCCAGCAGCCCCTCGGAGGGGGTACAGGACGAGCAGTACTTC

V gene: TRBV24-1
J gene: TRBJ1-4
clone size: .
D gene: .
CDR3 protein: CATSDLRGGARSEKLFF
CDR3 DNA: TGTGCCACCAGTGATTTGCGTGGCGGGGCGCGTTCCGAAAAACTGTTTTTT

V gene: TRBV10-3
J gene: TRBJ1-5
clone size: .
D gene: TRBD1
CDR3 protein: CAIRRGQDQPQHF
CDR3 DNA: TGTGCCATCAGGAGGGGACAGGATCAGCCCCAGCATTTT

V gene: TRBV2
J gene: TRBJ1-1
clone size: .
D gene: TRBD1
CDR3 protein: CASSLRTGGALFTEAFF
CDR3 DNA: TGTGCCAGCAGTCTAAGGACAGGGGGAGCCCTCTTCACTGAAGCTTTCTTT

V gene: TRBV11-2
J gene: TRBJ1-2
clone size: .
D gene: .
CDR3 protein: CASSLQLRRANSYGYTF
CDR3 DNA: TGTGCCAGCAGCTTACAACTGCGAAGGGCTAATAGTTATGGCTACACCTTC

V gene: TRBV29-1
J gene: TRBJ2-7
clone size: .
D gene: .
CDR3 protein: CSVVTGADPYEQYF
CDR3 DNA: TGCAGCGTTGTGACGGGAGCTGATCCCTACGAGCAGTACTTC

V gene: TRBV19
J gene: TRBJ2-2
clone size: .
D gene: TRBD1
CDR3 protein: CASKRTGNTGELFF
CDR3 DNA: TGTGCCAGTAAAAGGACAGGGAACACCGGGGAGCTGTTTTTT

V gene: TRBV29-1
J gene: TRBJ2-5
clone size: .
D gene: .
CDR3 protein: CSVELVSMGTQYF
CDR3 DNA: TGCAGCGTTGAACTCGTTTCCATGGGGACCCAGTACTTC

V gene: TRBV19
J gene: TRBJ1-2
clone size: .
D gene: .
CDR3 protein: CASSITPGYGYTF
CDR3 DNA: TGTGCCAGTAGTATCACGCCGGGCTATGGCTACACCTTC

V gene: TRBV19
J gene: TRBJ2-6
clone size: .
D gene: .
CDR3 protein: CASSMGNVLTF
CDR3 DNA: TGTGCCAGTAGTATGGGTAACGTCCTGACTTTC

V gene: TRBV2
J gene: TRBJ2-3
clone size: few
D gene: TRBD2
CDR3 protein: CASSEGLAGDFTDTQYF
CDR3 DNA: TGTGCCAGCAGTGAAGGACTAGCGGGGGACTTCACAGATACGCAGTATTTT

V gene: TRBV6-5
J gene: TRBJ1-2
clone size: .
D gene: .
CDR3 protein: CASSYVRGWDYGYTF
CDR3 DNA: TGTGCCAGCAGTTACGTCAGGGGCTGGGACTATGGCTACACCTTC